Each of the 25 T cell receptor beta chains below was sequenced from the same sample in a study of shared clonotypes between healthy human individuals. Method: immunoSEQ multiplex PCR; TCRdb's copy keeps in-frame clones and lacks some. The sample holds 490,000 or so clones, around 80% seen once. The sample consisted of PBMCs. The receptors come from a woman in her thirties or forties in good health. Some clones in this sample may be carry-over from other donors' samples.

This sequence joins TRBV6-1 and TRBJ2-7; D is ambiguous. The CDR3 is 11 amino acids. Trimming cost V 1 base and J 6 bases, with 4 bases left between them. CDR1 is MNHNS and CDR2 is SASEGT in the germline V gene. The CDR3 protein is CASSEDLEQYF. CDR3 DNA sequence: TGTGCCAGCAGTGAAGATCTCGAGCAGTACTTC.

This clone was detected many times. V gene TRBV7-2 combines with J gene TRBJ2-5; perhaps D is TRBD1 or TRBD2 (5 bases each). From germline, CDR1 is SGHTA and CDR2 FQGNSA. The CDR3 consists of 13 residues. Trimming took 5 bases from V and 9 from J, leaving 16 bases between them. As DNA, the CDR3 is TGTGCCAGCAGCGAGGGGATACTTACGGCCCAGTACTTC. The encoded protein is CASSEGILTAQYF.

Only a few counts were recorded for this clone. The V call is TRBV6-5, the J call TRBJ2-5; D unresolved. The CDR3 extends over 15 amino acids. V was cut by 5 bases and J by 5 bases, with 18 bases left in between. From germline, CDR1 is MNHEY and CDR2 SVGAGI. The CDR3, as DNA: TGTGCCAGCAGTCATAGGGCCCGGATTGGGGAGACCCAGTACTTC. It codes for CASSHRARIGETQYF.

This clone was detected ten times or more. The chain joins TRBV5-4 to TRBJ2-7; 7 nucleotides agree with TRBD2. This CDR3 is 14 amino acids long. V lost 3 bases to trimming and J lost 1 base; unmatched junction nucleotides: 4. Germline loops: CDR1 SGHNT, CDR2 YYREEE (reference sequence). CDR3 loop: CASSSAGKSYEQYF. DNA of the CDR3: TGTGCCAGCAGCTCAGCGGGAAAGTCCTACGAGCAGTACTTC.

The chain combines TRBV18 with TRBJ1-2; no reliable D call. Germline V gives CDR1 KGHSH, CDR2 LQKENI. V lost 4 bases and J lost 7, with 10 bases in between. The length of the CDR3 is 12 residues. CDR3 residues: CASSQGLGGYTF. In DNA form, the CDR3 reads TGTGCCAGCTCACAGGGATTGGGTGGCTACACCTTC.

In its sample, this clone was seen once. The V call is TRBV6-4, the J call TRBJ2-1; D is possibly TRBD2 (7 bases). Germline values: CDR1 MRHNA, CDR2 SNTAGT. Trimming pared 0 bases from V and 6 bases from J, leaving 15 bases between. The CDR3 loop spans 16 amino acids. The CDR3 loop is CASSDSWGRGVNEQFF. CDR3 bases: TGTGCCAGCAGTGACTCTTGGGGGAGGGGGGTCAATGAGCAGTTCTTC.

V gene TRBV10-3 combines with J gene TRBJ2-7; the match to TRBD2 covers 7 bases. The CDR3 is made up of 13 amino acids. After removal of 0 bases from V and 7 bases from J, the junction contained 3 bases not matched to a gene. The germline V gene has CDR1 ENHRY and CDR2 SYGVKD. Written as DNA, the CDR3 is TGTGCCATCAGTGAGTCGTCCGGGAGGGAGCAGTACTTC. It is translated as CAISESSGREQYF.

This clone was observed a few times. V is TRBV5-1 and J is TRBJ1-2; D ambiguous. Germline V gene sequence: CDR1 SGHRS, CDR2 YFSETQ. CDR3 length: 17 amino acids. V gave up 0 bases and J gave up 0 bases, with 15 bases separating them. The CDR3 loop reads CASSLVEHRTTNYGYTF. As DNA, the CDR3 is TGCGCCAGCAGCTTGGTTGAACACCGCACAACTAACTATGGCTACACCTTC.

The sample holds a few counts of this clone. The V and J genes are TRBV6-1 and TRBJ2-7, with D uncertain. The CDR3 runs 13 residues. Trimming left V 9 bases short and J 6 bases short, with 18 bases between. Germline loops: CDR1 MNHNS, CDR2 SASEGT. The chain's CDR3 is CASREDTSTEQYF. The CDR3 coding sequence is TGTGCCAGTAGGGAAGACACGTCCACCGAGCAGTACTTC.

The chain employs TRBV2 and TRBJ2-1; TRBD2 matches at 12 bases. The V and J ends lost 8 bases and 10 bases, in that order; junction bases with no gene match: 9. Germline loops: CDR1 SNHLY, CDR2 FYNNEI. The length of the CDR3 is 14 residues. Written as DNA, the CDR3 is TGTGCCAGCGAACTAGCGGGAGGAGAGGAGGAGCAGTTCTTC. Protein product: CASELAGGEEEQFF. Supplemented by reference TRBV2 and TRBJ2-1, the full variable domain reads EPEVTQTPSHQVTQMGQEVILRCVPISNHLYFYWYRQILGQKVEFLVSFYNNEISEKSEIFDDQFSVERPDGSNFTLKIRSTKLEDSAMYFCASELAGGEEEQFFGPGTRLTVL.

V gene TRBV11-2 combines with J gene TRBJ2-2; no reliable D call. The ends were cut back, 4 bases at V and 5 bases at J, with 14 bases in the middle. Germline assignment: CDR1 SGHAT and CDR2 FQNNGV. The CDR3 sequence is 15 residues long. The CDR3 DNA sequence: TGTGCCAGCAGCTCAGACGTAGCTAGGACCGGGGAGCTGTTTTTT. It specifies CASSSDVARTGELFF.

V usage is TRBV19 and J usage is TRBJ1-3, with D unclear. The V and J ends lost 10 bases and 0 bases respectively, with 19 bases between them. This CDR3 has 16 residues. Germline V gene data show CDR1 as LNHDA and CDR2 as SQIVND (reference sequence). CDR3 region: CATGQSAVLSGNTIYF. As DNA, the CDR3 is TGTGCCACTGGTCAGTCGGCAGTCCTCTCTGGAAACACCATATATTTT.

CDR3 in amino acids: CAISRGQDTEAFF. In DNA form, the CDR3 reads TGTGCCATTAGTCGGGGACAGGACACTGAAGCTTTCTTT. This chain uses TRBV10-3 with TRBJ1-1; TRBD1 aligns across 8 bases. Trimming cost V 9 bases and J 3 bases; bases outside gene matches: 6. Per the germline V gene, CDR1 is ENHRY and CDR2 is SYGVKD. The CDR3 extends over 13 amino acids.

V usage is TRBV27 and J usage is TRBJ2-7, with 7 positions matching TRBD1. The CDR3 is 14 amino acids. V trimming: 3 bases; J trimming: 1 base; junction bases outside the gene matches: 3. Germline V gene lookup returns CDR1 MNHEY and CDR2 SMNVEV (reference sequence). The CDR3 region is CASSLTGLSYEQYF. The CDR3, as DNA: TGTGCCAGCAGTTTGACAGGGCTATCCTACGAGCAGTACTTC.

The gene calls are TRBV6-6 and TRBJ2-5; 9 bases are a match to TRBD1. The CDR3 loop spans 13 amino acids. Germline values: CDR1 MNHNY, CDR2 SVGAGI (reference sequence). J was trimmed by 7 bases and V by 7 bases; bases with no gene match: 7. In nucleotides, the CDR3 is TGTGCCAGCAAGGGACAGGGAAAGCGGACCCAGTACTTC. It encodes CASKGQGKRTQYF.

A word on this clone: This specimen includes other DNA sequences encoding the same CDR3. Here the CDR3 reads CASSYGQGGNTIYF. The CDR3 DNA sequence: TGTGCCAGCAGTTACGGGCAGGGTGGAAACACCATATATTTT. The chain is built from TRBV6-5 and TRBJ1-3, with a possible D match to TRBD1 (5 bases). Per the germline V gene, CDR1 is MNHEY and CDR2 is SVGAGI. The CDR3 has 14 amino acids. The V gene lost 2 bases and the J gene lost 3 bases, with 8 bases spanning the gap.

The chain uses TRBV6-1 and TRBJ1-1; 7 bases agree with TRBD1. Losses at the gene ends were 6 bases for V and 2 bases for J; bases not matched to a gene: 6. The CDR3 consists of 14 residues. Germline CDR1 reads MNHNS; CDR2 reads SASEGT. CDR3 amino acids: CASSRDSLNTEAFF. The CDR3 DNA follows: TGTGCCAGCAGCCGGGACAGTCTTAACACTGAAGCTTTCTTT.

This clone was counted between two and nine times. The chain carries TRBV29-1 and TRBJ1-5, with TRBD1 matching over 7 bases. The CDR3 extends over 14 amino acids. The junction had 6 bases not matched to a gene; V was cut back by 6 bases and J by 1 base. Germline V gene data show CDR1 as SQVTM and CDR2 as ANQGSEA. The CDR3 here is CSVATGTSNQPQHF. CDR3 DNA: TGCAGCGTAGCGACAGGGACAAGCAATCAGCCCCAGCATTTT.

Details on this clone: This could be a read error, since a much larger clone is one nucleotide away. V usage is TRBV7-2 and J usage is TRBJ2-5; 7 bases map to TRBD2. CDR1 is SGHTA, CDR2 FQGNSA, per germline. This CDR3 is built from 14 residues. Germline trimming cut 3 bases from V and 1 base from J; bases unmatched to any gene: 2. DNA of the CDR3: TGTGCCAGCAGCTTCGAGCGGGGCCAAGAGACCCAGTACTTC. Encoded protein: CASSFERGQETQYF.

This chain connects TRBV5-4 to TRBJ1-2; no definite D call. Trimming pared 3 bases from V and 2 bases from J, leaving 8 bases between. Germline V CDR1 and CDR2: SGHNT, YYREEE (reference sequence). This CDR3 has 13 amino acids. CDR3 nucleotide sequence: TGTGCCAGCAGCTCAGAGACGAACTATGGCTACACCTTC. Its protein is CASSSETNYGYTF.

This chain links TRBV18 with TRBJ1-1; D unclear. Germline CDR1 is KGHSH and CDR2 is LQKENI. Trimming took 3 bases from V and 0 from J, leaving 8 bases between them. This CDR3 contains 14 residues. As DNA, the CDR3 is TGTGCCAGCTCACCGGCAATCATGAACACTGAAGCTTTCTTT. Its translation is CASSPAIMNTEAFF.

The chain employs TRBV18 and TRBJ2-7; D perhaps matches TRBD2 (6 bases). There are 15 residues in the CDR3. V was clipped by 5 bases and J by 2 bases, with 16 bases between them. Per the germline V gene, CDR1 is KGHSH and CDR2 is LQKENI. CDR3 DNA sequence: TGTGCCAGCTCAAGGAGTCGGGACTCTCCCTACGAGCAGTACTTC. Its translation: CASSRSRDSPYEQYF.

This chain connects TRBV6-6 to TRBJ1-2; D is perhaps TRBD1 (5 bases). The CDR3 is 15 residues long. The germline gives CDR1 MNHNY, CDR2 SVGAGI (reference sequence). V was pared by 5 bases and J by 0 bases, with 13 bases between. The chain's CDR3 is CASSTTGHTNYGYTF. The CDR3 bases are TGTGCCAGCAGTACTACAGGACACACTAACTATGGCTACACCTTC.

The genes are TRBV19 and TRBJ2-3; the match to TRBD2 covers 9 bases. The germline CDR1 and CDR2 sequences are LNHDA and SQIVND (reference sequence). V trimming: 4 bases; J trimming: 4 bases; junction bases outside the gene matches: 6. The CDR3 consists of 15 residues. CDR3: CASSKTSGVPDTQYF. DNA of the CDR3: TGTGCCAGTAGTAAGACTAGCGGAGTCCCAGATACGCAGTATTTT.

This clone has only a few counts. The chain recombines TRBV4-2 with TRBJ1-3; D gene unclear. CDR3 length: 15 residues. Between the trimmed V and J ends, which lost 1 base and 0 bases, there was a span of 7 bases. CDR1 is LGHNA and CDR2 is YNFKEQ in the germline V gene. CDR3 sequence (DNA): TGTGCCAGCAGCCAAGGCGGGAGCTCTGGAAACACCATATATTTT. This gives the protein CASSQGGSSGNTIYF.